Following are 22 T cell receptor beta chains from one sample sequenced in a study of cytomegalovirus exposure and HLA in healthy donors. A multiplex PCR was run with 60 Vbeta primers and 13 Jbeta primers. Repertoires were generated with immunoSEQ multiplex PCR, while TCRdb's copy carries only in-frame clones and drops some. Seen here are over 85,000 clones, approximately 82% observed once, and the top ten hold more than 3%. Material: PBMCs. The receptors were gathered from a female donor in good health and CMV-seropositive.

The chain recombines TRBV29-1 with TRBJ2-2; D is possibly TRBD2 (5 bases). The germline gives CDR1 SQVTM, CDR2 ANQGSEA. The CDR3 is 15 residues long. V lost 7 bases and J lost 0, with 15 bases in between. CDR3 nucleotide sequence: TGCAGCGGGCGCCTCAGCGGCGCGAACACCGGGGAGCTGTTTTTT. Protein sequence: CSGRLSGANTGELFF.

The gene calls are TRBV19 and TRBJ2-3; 9 nucleotides agree with TRBD2. The CDR3 is 14 amino acids. Germline CDR1 LNHDA, CDR2 SQIVND (reference sequence). The V segment lost 6 bases and the J segment 3 bases; nucleotides outside the gene matches: 4. As DNA, the CDR3 is TGTGCCAGTAGACCGGGACTAGCAACAGATACGCAGTATTTT. Its translation: CASRPGLATDTQYF.

This chain uses TRBV10-1 with TRBJ2-3; 9 bases fit TRBD2. J lost 4 bases, V lost 8 bases, and 7 bases had no gene match. The CDR3 loop spans 14 amino acids. CDR1 and CDR2 from the germline V gene are WNHNN and SYGVQD (reference sequence). CDR3 bases: TGCGCCAGCCGTGGCGGGGGGGCCCCAGATACGCAGTATTTT. Encoded protein: CASRGGGAPDTQYF.

The chain is built from TRBV6-5 and TRBJ2-1, with 11 nucleotides matching TRBD2. Germline-derived CDR1 and CDR2 are MNHEY and SVGAGI. This CDR3 is 16 amino acids long. V was clipped by 4 bases and J by 4 bases; unmatched bases: 6. CDR3 DNA: TGTGCCAGCAGTTTACTAGCGGGAGTGGTTTACAATGAGCAGTTCTTC. Translating it yields CASSLLAGVVYNEQFF.

The rearrangement uses TRBV11-2 and TRBJ2-7; TRBD2 might be the D (5 bases). From germline, CDR1 is SGHAT and CDR2 FQNNGV. V gave up 2 bases and J gave up 1 base, with 15 bases separating them. The CDR3 has 16 residues. CDR3 coding DNA: TGTGCCAGCAGCTTACCGGGAAAACTTTTATCCTACGAGCAGTACTTC. This sequence encodes CASSLPGKLLSYEQYF.

The V and J genes are TRBV5-1 and TRBJ1-1; no clear D gene. CDR1 is SGHRS and CDR2 is YFSETQ in the germline V gene. With 4 bases removed from V and 4 bases from J, the gap between germline ends came to 14 bases. This CDR3 spans 14 amino acids. The CDR3 coding sequence is TGCGCCAGCAGCCTAACGACGGGAAGCACTGAAGCTTTCTTT. It specifies CASSLTTGSTEAFF.

Remarks on this clone: A junction end diverges from the germline sequence, so it may reflect a read error. The chain has TRBV7-9 and TRBJ1-3; tentatively, D is TRBD1 (6 bases). CDR1 is SEHNR and CDR2 is FQNEAQ in the germline V gene (reference sequence). The CDR3 runs 14 residues. The CDR3 DNA is TGTTCCAGCAGCCGGGACAACGCTGGAAACACCATATATTTT. It codes for CSSSRDNAGNTIYF.

V is TRBV9 and J is TRBJ2-2, with D possibly being TRBD2 (6 bases). Trimming left V 4 bases short and J 6 bases short, with 10 bases between. The CDR3 runs to 13 residues. CDR1 and CDR2 (germline): SGDLS, YYNGEE. CDR3: CASSPREPGELFF. CDR3 bases: TGTGCCAGCAGCCCACGGGAGCCCGGGGAGCTGTTTTTT.

The gene calls are TRBV13 and TRBJ2-7; 7 bases align to TRBD1. V dropped 4 bases and J dropped 0; count of bases not matched to a gene: 9. The CDR3 is 16 amino acids. Germline lookup yields CDR1 PRHDT and CDR2 FYEKMQ (reference sequence). This chain's CDR3 is CASSSLDRASSYEQYF. In DNA, the CDR3 is TGTGCCAGCAGCTCCCTTGACAGGGCAAGCTCCTACGAGCAGTACTTC.

V usage is TRBV2 and J usage is TRBJ2-3; 14 bases match TRBD2. The CDR3 covers 16 residues. V lost 5 bases, J lost 3 bases, and 4 bases stayed unmatched. The germline gives CDR1 SNHLY, CDR2 FYNNEI. This CDR3 is CASSPRTSGGTDTQYF. In nucleotides, the CDR3 is TGTGCCAGCAGTCCCCGGACTAGCGGGGGGACAGATACGCAGTATTTT.

This chain uses TRBV21-1 with TRBJ1-5; TRBD1 is the table's D call and was not checked against the DNA. TRBV21-1 is tagged as a pseudogene. This CDR3 spans 20 amino acids. The CDR3 sequence: CASSMRTGLSLSYSNQPQHF. The CDR3 region has the DNA TGTGCCAGCAGCATGAGGACAGGGTTATCCCTTTCCTATAGCAATCAGCCCCAGCATTTT.

V gene TRBV6-5 combines with J gene TRBJ1-1; D is uncertain. The germline V gene has CDR1 MNHEY and CDR2 SVGAGI. Trimming removed 0 bases at V and 4 bases at J, with 9 bases between. CDR3 size: 14 residues. The CDR3 sequence: CASSYSSGFTEAFF. CDR3 DNA: TGTGCCAGCAGTTACTCTTCCGGGTTCACTGAAGCTTTCTTT.

This sequence joins TRBV5-1 and TRBJ1-4, with D hard to call. The CDR3 contains 15 residues. V dropped 0 bases and J dropped 0 bases, with 6 bases sitting between them. Germline V lookup: CDR1 SGHRS, CDR2 YFSETQ. The CDR3 sequence: CASSLETATNEKLFF. The CDR3 DNA reads TGCGCCAGCAGCTTGGAAACAGCAACTAATGAAAAACTGTTTTTT.

The rearrangement links TRBV15 to TRBJ2-3, with D perhaps TRBD1 (5 bases). The CDR3 is 17 amino acids. In germline, CDR1 is LNHNV, CDR2 YYDKDF (reference sequence). Trimming left V 0 bases short and J 1 base short, with 14 bases between. CDR3 in DNA: TGTGCCACCAGCAGAGATTGGGGCCTAAGCGGCACAGATACGCAGTATTTT. As protein: CATSRDWGLSGTDTQYF.

The chain recombines TRBV5-1 with TRBJ2-7; perhaps TRBD1 as D (5 bases). The germline V gene encodes CDR1 SGHRS and CDR2 YFSETQ. V lost 2 bases to trimming and J lost 5 bases, with 8 bases between them. The CDR3 runs 12 residues. CDR3 sequence: CASSFTGDEQYF. Written as DNA, the CDR3 is TGCGCCAGCAGCTTTACAGGCGACGAGCAGTACTTC.

J is TRBJ1-6 and V is TRBV6-5; possible D gene TRBD1, 6 bases. The CDR3 is 15 residues long. Germline V gene lookup returns CDR1 MNHEY and CDR2 SVGAGI. Trimming shortened V by 4 bases and J by 8 bases, and 15 bases separated the two germline ends. CDR3 loop: CASSSLRGVDSPLHF. CDR3 DNA sequence: TGTGCCAGCAGTTCCCTCAGGGGAGTGGATTCACCCCTCCACTTT.

The rearrangement uses TRBV5-1 and TRBJ1-6; TRBD1 matches 7 bases. The CDR3 contains 17 residues. Germline V gene lookup returns CDR1 SGHRS and CDR2 YFSETQ. Trimming cost V 6 bases and J 5 bases; bases outside gene matches: 14. The CDR3: CASTYSSPGQNNSPLHF. The CDR3 region has the DNA TGCGCCAGCACCTACTCCTCGCCGGGACAGAATAATTCACCCCTCCACTTT.

The rearrangement joins TRBV7-9 to TRBJ2-5, with 7 bases that match TRBD1. CDR1 is SEHNR, CDR2 FQNEAQ, per germline (reference sequence). This CDR3 region has 14 residues. Germline trimming cut 5 bases from V and 2 bases from J; bases unmatched to any gene: 5. CDR3 residues: CASSLRQGQETQYF. The CDR3 DNA follows: TGTGCCAGCAGCCTTAGACAGGGTCAAGAGACCCAGTACTTC.

The gene calls are TRBV6-5 and TRBJ1-5; D is possibly TRBD1 (5 bases). CDR1 and CDR2 from the germline V gene are MNHEY and SVGAGI. This CDR3 is 14 amino acids long. V lost 5 bases to trimming and J lost 11 bases, with 19 bases between them. CDR3 region: CASSQGRSNLAQHF. The CDR3 DNA sequence: TGTGCCAGCAGTCAGGGTAGATCGAATTTGGCCCAGCATTTT.

The J gene is TRBJ2-1, the V gene TRBV30; the match to TRBD2 covers 11 bases. Germline assignment: CDR1 GTSNPN and CDR2 SVGIG (reference sequence). This CDR3 has 15 residues. J lost 4 bases, V lost 5 bases, and 7 bases had no gene match. CDR3 DNA sequence: TGTGCCTGGCTGCTAGCGGGGGGCAGTTACAATGAGCAGTTCTTC. Residues: CAWLLAGGSYNEQFF.

The chain has TRBV10-2 and TRBJ2-1, with 9 bases aligning to TRBD2. The CDR3 is made up of 17 amino acids. V lost 2 bases and J lost 5; bases outside the gene matches: 10. Germline CDR1 WSHSY, CDR2 SAAADI. The CDR3 DNA is TGCGCCAGCAGTGAGGCTTCCGCGGGAGGGCCAAACAATGAGCAGTTCTTC. Translating gives CASSEASAGGPNNEQFF.

J is TRBJ2-7 and V is TRBV14; D possibly corresponds to TRBD2 (6 bases). V was trimmed by 3 bases and J by 0 bases, leaving 9 bases between them. CDR1 is SGHDN, CDR2 FVKESK, per germline. The CDR3 length is 14 residues. The CDR3 coding sequence is TGTGCCAGCAGCCAGGCGGGGAGCTCCTACGAGCAGTACTTC. Translated: CASSQAGSSYEQYF.